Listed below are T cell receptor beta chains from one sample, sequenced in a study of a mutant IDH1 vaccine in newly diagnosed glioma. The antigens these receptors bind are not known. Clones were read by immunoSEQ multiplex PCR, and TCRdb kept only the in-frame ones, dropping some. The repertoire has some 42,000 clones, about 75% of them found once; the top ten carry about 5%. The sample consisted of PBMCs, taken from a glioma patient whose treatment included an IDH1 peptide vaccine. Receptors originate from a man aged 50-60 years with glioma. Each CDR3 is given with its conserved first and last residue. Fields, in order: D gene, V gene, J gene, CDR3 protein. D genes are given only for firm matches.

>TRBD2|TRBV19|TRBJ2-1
CASIRSGGSYNEQFF
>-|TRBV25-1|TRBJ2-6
CASSESPGRSGANVLTF
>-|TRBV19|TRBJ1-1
CASSIFGERNTEAFF
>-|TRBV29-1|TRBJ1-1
CSVESGTEAFF
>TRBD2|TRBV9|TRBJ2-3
CASSLLAGEPTDTQYF
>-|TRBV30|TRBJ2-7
CAWSIGPEQYF
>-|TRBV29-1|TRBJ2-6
CSVQQGDGANVLTF
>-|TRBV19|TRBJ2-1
CASSLAARSSYNEQFF
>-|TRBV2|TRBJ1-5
CASSEEEGTWQPQHF
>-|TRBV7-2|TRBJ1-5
CASSRPNQPQHF
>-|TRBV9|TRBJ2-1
CASSVALGSEQFF
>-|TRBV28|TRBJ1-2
CASSLPGQGIVYGYTF
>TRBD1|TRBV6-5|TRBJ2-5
CASSSGTGTETQYF
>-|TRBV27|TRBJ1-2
CASSRTVNYGYTF
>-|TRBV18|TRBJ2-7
CASSPPFGEIGGYEQYF
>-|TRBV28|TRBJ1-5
CASSFRGMVGPQHF
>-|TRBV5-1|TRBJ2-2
CASSLSRGTTGELFF
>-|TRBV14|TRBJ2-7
CASRLPRERPYEQYF
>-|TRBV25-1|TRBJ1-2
CASSERDRYWYGYTF
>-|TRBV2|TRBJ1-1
CASSGGLVNTEAFF
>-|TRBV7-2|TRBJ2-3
CASSSPQDYTDTQYF
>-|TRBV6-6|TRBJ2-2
CASTGYQENTGELFF
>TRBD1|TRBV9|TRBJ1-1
CASSVVGQSEAFF
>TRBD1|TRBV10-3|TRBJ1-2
CAISEPGTGGNGYTF
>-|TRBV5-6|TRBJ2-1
CASSLSGPINNEQFF
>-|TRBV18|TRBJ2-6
CASSPIADSGANVLTF
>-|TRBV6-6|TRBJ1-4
CASSSPERTNEKLFF
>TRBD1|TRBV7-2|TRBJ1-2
CASSPWTGDGGYGYTF
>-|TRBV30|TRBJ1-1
CAWSFEENTEAFF
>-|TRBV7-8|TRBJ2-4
CASSWGTGAKILYF
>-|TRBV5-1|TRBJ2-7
CASSLAVHSSAEQYF
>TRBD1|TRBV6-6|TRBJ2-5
CASSAGGVRETQYF
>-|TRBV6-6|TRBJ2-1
CASSRLAGKEEQFF
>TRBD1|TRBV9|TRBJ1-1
CASSPQPGQGAFTAEAFF
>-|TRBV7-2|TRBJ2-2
CASSPYTGELFF
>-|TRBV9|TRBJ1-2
CASSVKVNSEGQYYGYTF
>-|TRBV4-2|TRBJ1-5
CASSQDGQGINQPQHF
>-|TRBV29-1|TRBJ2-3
CSVVWGDTQYF
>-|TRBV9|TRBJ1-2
CASSGYPLGQRDLGYTF
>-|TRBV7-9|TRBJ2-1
CASSFGNEQFF
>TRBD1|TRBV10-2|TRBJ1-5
CASSETGGGQPQHF
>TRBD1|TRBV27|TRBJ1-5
CASSSIGTVSNQPQHF